These 3 T cell receptor beta chains were sequenced from one sample in a study of molecular identifiers for immune sequencing clone quantification. TCRdb reprocessed the PCR reads with MiXCR, giving one entry per CDR3 protein. The sample yields about 320,000 distinct CDR3 sequences, about a fifth seen once. Sequenced material: naive CD8+ T cells from blood, with Jurkat cell RNA spiked in. The subset was: FACS-sorted CD8+CD4-CCR7+CD45RA+ naive T cells. The receptors were gathered from a human donor in good health. Some libraries in this study had Jurkat cell RNA spiked in.

This clonotype occurred many times. The chain uses TRBV4-3 and TRBJ2-7; D is perhaps TRBD2 (7 bases). CDR3 length: 16 amino acids. Trimming left V 1 base short and J 4 bases short, with 17 bases between. Germline CDR1 LGHNA, CDR2 YSLEER. CDR3 protein: CASSQASGEGVYEQYF. The CDR3 DNA sequence: TGCGCCAGCAGCCAAGCGAGCGGGGAGGGGGTATACGAGCAGTACTTC.

This clonotype was seen repeatedly, ten times or more. This sequence joins TRBV28 and TRBJ2-7; tentative D call: TRBD2 (5 bases). V was trimmed by 4 bases and J by 2 bases, leaving 9 bases between them. Germline lookup yields CDR1 MDHEN and CDR2 SYDVKM. The CDR3 is 13 amino acids. The CDR3 DNA is TGTGCCAGCAGTTCCAGCGGCGCCTACGAGCAGTACTTC. This gives the protein CASSSSGAYEQYF.

This clonotype has only a few counts. The chain combines TRBV29-1 with TRBJ1-1; 8 bases are a match to TRBD1. Germline V CDR1 and CDR2: SQVTM, ANQGSEA. J gave up 1 base and V 7 bases, and 8 bases lay outside the gene matches. CDR3 size: 14 residues. CDR3 in DNA: TGCAGCGCCTCATTGGGACAGGCGAACACTGAAGCTTTCTTT. The encoded protein is CSASLGQANTEAFF.